These 8 T cell receptor beta chains came from one sample sequenced in a study of patients and donors after allogeneic stem cell transplantation. In TCRdb, the RT-PCR reads were re-called with MiXCR into one record per CDR3 protein. Of 9,000 to 15,000 distinct CDR3 sequences listed, under 30% are singletons. Sequencing input: blood, either unsorted or a sorted T cell fraction (not recorded which). These receptors were obtained from a human donor who was either an allogeneic HSCT recipient or a stem cell or donor lymphocyte infusion donor (not recorded which). It is not recorded whose cells these are; they may come from a transplant donor.

At least ten counts were recorded for this clonotype. The chain couples TRBV10-3 to TRBJ2-3; D remains unclear. Between the trimmed V and J ends, which lost 5 bases and 5 bases, there was a span of 5 bases. The CDR3 has 11 residues. CDR1 and CDR2 (germline): ENHRY, SYGVKD. CDR3 in amino acids: CAISSRDTQYF. DNA of the CDR3: TGTGCCATCAGTTCTAGAGATACGCAGTATTTT.

The chain joins TRBV6-2 or TRBV6-3 to TRBJ1-2; 8 bases are shared with TRBD1. The CDR3 covers 12 residues. Germline loops: CDR1 MNHEY, CDR2 SVGEGT. Germline trimming cut 6 bases from V and 7 bases from J; bases unmatched to any gene: 4. CDR3 nucleotide sequence: TGTGCCAGCAGCCAGGGGGCCGGTGGCTACACCTTC. This translates into CASSQGAGGYTF.

The rearrangement links TRBV18 to TRBJ1-5; 8 positions agree with TRBD1. The CDR3 is made up of 14 amino acids. Germline V gene lookup returns CDR1 KGHSH and CDR2 LQKENI. J was trimmed by 5 bases and V by 3 bases; bases with no gene match: 3. The DNA of the CDR3 is TGTGCCAGCTCACCCGGACAGGGCCATCAGCCCCAGCATTTT. Translating it yields CASSPGQGHQPQHF.

The chain employs TRBV3-1 and TRBJ2-3; D call uncertain. V was shortened by 2 bases and J by 3 bases, with 15 bases between the two germline ends. This CDR3 is built from 16 residues. Germline values: CDR1 LGHDT, CDR2 YNNKEL (reference sequence). CDR3 residues: CASSQPLDGRTDTQYF. The DNA for the CDR3 is TGTGCCAGCAGCCAACCACTGGACGGAAGGACAGATACGCAGTATTTT.

The V gene is TRBV4-1, the J gene TRBJ2-1; TRBD2 matches at 15 bases. The CDR3 spans 15 residues. V was pared by 4 bases and J by 7 bases, with 2 bases of the junction left unmatched. The V gene's germline CDR1 is MGHRA and CDR2 YSYEKL. The CDR3 DNA sequence: TGCGCCAGCAGCCTCGGACTAGCGGGAGGGAATGAGCAGTTCTTC. It codes for CASSLGLAGGNEQFF.

The V gene is TRBV4-3, the J gene TRBJ1-1, with D hard to call. The CDR3 is made up of 15 amino acids. Trimming stripped 0 bases from V and 3 bases from J, with 11 bases between. The germline gives CDR1 LGHNA, CDR2 YSLEER. The DNA of the CDR3 is TGCGCCAGCAGCCAAGATCAGTATTGGGACACTGAAGCTTTCTTT. Protein: CASSQDQYWDTEAFF.

This clonotype was picked up many times. The rearrangement joins TRBV14 to TRBJ2-7, with D uncertain. This CDR3 spans 12 amino acids. V was shortened by 4 bases and J by 5 bases, with 9 bases between the two germline ends. Germline CDR1 reads SGHDN; CDR2 reads FVKESK. This CDR3 reads CASSRQGNEQYF. The CDR3 DNA reads TGTGCCAGCAGCCGCCAAGGAAACGAGCAGTACTTC.

This clonotype was counted between two and nine times. The rearrangement joins TRBV20-1 to TRBJ1-5; D ambiguous. Germline V gene sequence: CDR1 DFQATT, CDR2 SNEGSKA (reference sequence). V was clipped by 5 bases and J by 0 bases, with 5 bases between them. The CDR3 is made up of 12 amino acids. The CDR3 sequence: CSAAYSNQPQHF. CDR3 DNA sequence: TGCAGTGCTGCCTATAGCAATCAGCCCCAGCATTTT.